This is a list of T cell receptor beta chains from one sample in a study of T cells in localized non-small cell lung cancer. The table came from immunoSEQ multiplex PCR; TCRdb's copy has only in-frame clones and leaves some out. The sample has approximately 4,500 clones, 30% seen once. The sample was lung tumor tissue, taken before any cancer treatment. All receptors derive from a male donor aged 60 or over with stage I lung adenocarcinoma. Each CDR3 is given with its conserved first and last residue. The order of the fields is D gene, J gene, clone size, V gene, CDR3 length, CDR3 protein, CDR3 DNA. D genes are given only for firm matches. Part of the rows lack a size; the others show once, few, many or a class for expanded clones.

. TRBJ1-5 . TRBV30 14 CAWSRPYSNQPQHF TGTGCCTGGAGTCGGCCTTATAGCAATCAGCCCCAGCATTTT
. TRBJ2-7 . TRBV6-8 14 CASSPFQGGYEQYF TGTGCCAGCAGTCCTTTTCAGGGGGGTTACGAGCAGTACTTC
. TRBJ2-6 . TRBV30 16 CAWSWRVFSGANVLTF TGTGCCTGGAGTTGGAGGGTTTTCTCTGGGGCCAACGTCCTGACTTTC
. TRBJ1-1 . TRBV10-2 12 CASSEMYTEAFF TGCGCCAGCAGTGAAATGTACACTGAAGCTTTCTTT
TRBD1 TRBJ2-2 few TRBV11-3 17 CASSLSPETGLAGELFF TGTGCCAGCAGCTTAAGTCCAGAGACAGGGTTGGCCGGGGAGCTGTTTTTT
. TRBJ1-1 few TRBV6-7 11 CASRFGVEAFF TGTGCCAGCCGGTTTGGGGTTGAAGCTTTCTTT
TRBD1 TRBJ2-6 . TRBV5-1 17 CASSPSGGSSGANVLTF TGCGCCAGCAGCCCCTCAGGGGGCTCATCTGGGGCCAACGTCCTGACTTTC
TRBD1 TRBJ1-5 . TRBV6-8 15 CASSALTGSNQPQHF TGTGCCAGCAGTGCCTTGACAGGGAGCAATCAGCCCCAGCATTTT
TRBD2 TRBJ2-7 . TRBV12-5 17 CASASHRERGSSYEQYF TGTGCTAGTGCTTCCCACAGGGAGCGGGGGAGCTCCTACGAGCAGTACTTC
TRBD1 TRBJ2-2 few TRBV19 16 CATHRQGSLNTGELFF TGTGCAACTCATCGACAGGGAAGTTTGAACACCGGGGAGCTGTTTTTT
. TRBJ2-7 . TRBV29-1 13 CSVYKVSSYEQYF TGCAGCGTTTATAAGGTTTCCTCCTACGAGCAGTACTTC
TRBD1 TRBJ2-7 . TRBV19 15 CASSIRTGASYEQYF TGTGCCAGTAGTATAAGGACAGGGGCGTCCTACGAGCAGTACTTC
TRBD1 TRBJ1-2 . TRBV6-8 14 CASRMDRGGSGYTF TGTGCCAGCAGGATGGACAGGGGGGGAAGTGGCTACACCTTC
TRBD1 TRBJ1-1 . TRBV19 14 CASSMEGAITEAFF TGTGCCAGTAGTATGGAGGGGGCGATCACTGAAGCTTTCTTT
. TRBJ2-7 few TRBV5-1 16 CASSLGLGAPPYEQYF TGCGCCAGCAGCTTGGGGTTGGGGGCGCCCCCCTACGAGCAGTACTTC
. TRBJ1-2 few TRBV6-8 12 CASTSGHYGYTF TGTGCCAGCACTTCCGGGCACTATGGCTACACCTTC
. TRBJ1-1 few TRBV6-1 15 CASSERGLGNTEAFF TGTGCCAGCAGTGAAAGGGGGTTAGGGAACACTGAAGCTTTCTTT
TRBD1 TRBJ1-2 once TRBV5-1 15 CASSLDGQGAYGYTF TGCGCCAGCAGCTTGGACGGACAGGGGGCCTATGGCTACACCTTC
. TRBJ1-4 . TRBV11-3 14 CASSNGRSNEKLFF TGTGCCAGCAGCAACGGACGGTCTAATGAAAAACTGTTTTTT
. TRBJ1-1 few TRBV11-3 17 CASSLVPVGQYNTEAFF TGTGCCAGCAGCTTAGTCCCCGTCGGGCAGTATAACACTGAAGCTTTCTTT
TRBD2 TRBJ2-1 . TRBV5-1 18 CASSIGLAGGSSYNEQFF TGCGCCAGCAGCATAGGACTAGCGGGGGGCAGCTCCTACAATGAGCAGTTCTTC
TRBD2 TRBJ2-7 medium-sized TRBV11-3 14 CASSLRTRAYEQYF TGTGCCAGCAGCTTGCGGACTAGGGCGTACGAGCAGTACTTC
. TRBJ1-4 . TRBV25-1 17 CASSLPRTGATNEKLFF TGTGCCAGCAGCCTACCCCGCACCGGTGCAACTAATGAAAAACTGTTTTTT
TRBD1 TRBJ2-7 . TRBV11-3 15 CASSRAGTEGDEQYF TGTGCCAGCAGCCGCGCCGGGACAGAAGGGGACGAGCAGTACTTC
. TRBJ1-6 few TRBV6-8 16 CASSYEGATYNSPLHF TGTGCCAGCAGCTACGAAGGGGCCACCTATAATTCACCCCTCCACTTT
. TRBJ2-7 few TRBV6-8 12 CASRGQLYEQYF TGTGCCAGCAGGGGGCAACTTTACGAGCAGTACTTC
. TRBJ1-5 . TRBV29-1 13 CSVQFGPGQPQHF TGCAGCGTTCAGTTCGGCCCAGGTCAGCCCCAGCATTTT
TRBD1 TRBJ2-3 . TRBV30 15 CAWSLSRGQADTQYF TGTGCCTGGAGTCTCTCCAGGGGGCAAGCAGATACGCAGTATTTT
. TRBJ2-4 few TRBV6-8 13 CASSPPGLNIQYF TGTGCCAGCAGTCCCCCGGGATTAAACATTCAGTACTTC
. TRBJ2-1 few TRBV10-3 14 CAISEQGRNNEQFF TGTGCCATCAGTGAGCAAGGCAGGAACAATGAGCAGTTCTTC
. TRBJ1-2 medium-sized TRBV11-3 14 CASSLSQGNYGYTF TGTGCCAGCAGCTTATCACAGGGAAACTATGGCTACACCTTC
. TRBJ1-2 medium-sized TRBV6-8 13 CASTTGLQGGYTF TGTGCCAGCACCACTGGGCTACAGGGAGGCTACACCTTC
TRBD1 TRBJ2-7 . TRBV18 14 CASSLDRGSYEQYF TGTGCCAGCTCACTGGACAGGGGCTCCTACGAGCAGTACTTC
. TRBJ2-1 . TRBV14 14 CASSHRLSMNEQFF TGTGCCAGCAGCCACCGTTTAAGTATGAATGAGCAGTTCTTC
TRBD2 TRBJ2-3 few TRBV5-1 17 CASSLMASGSSTDTQYF TGCGCCAGCAGCTTGATGGCTAGCGGGTCTAGCACAGATACGCAGTATTTT
TRBD2 TRBJ2-7 few TRBV6-8 15 CASSRVAGGPYEQYF TGTGCCAGCAGTCGGGTAGCGGGGGGGCCCTACGAGCAGTACTTC
. TRBJ2-2 . TRBV6-8 13 CASSFLVAGELFF TGTGCCAGCAGTTTCCTAGTAGCCGGGGAGCTGTTTTTT
. TRBJ2-7 medium-sized TRBV11-3 14 CASSLGQGKFEQYF TGTGCCAGCAGCTTAGGGCAGGGAAAGTTTGAGCAGTACTTC
TRBD1 TRBJ1-4 . TRBV19 14 CASRRTGFNEKLFF TGTGCCAGTCGGCGGACAGGATTTAATGAAAAACTGTTTTTT
. TRBJ1-4 . TRBV6-7 15 CASSYSNSYNEKLFF TGTGCCAGCAGTTACTCTAACAGCTATAATGAAAAACTGTTTTTT